These T cell receptor beta chains were read from a single sample in a study of radiotherapy plus CTLA-4 blockade in lung cancer. The table came from immunoSEQ multiplex PCR; TCRdb's copy has only in-frame clones and leaves some out. The sample holds about 49,000 clones, 70% to 90% seen once. The sequencing used peripheral blood, collected from a patient treated with radiotherapy plus ipilimumab. The receptors shown here come from a human donor with non-small cell lung cancer whose response to radiotherapy plus ipilimumab could not be evaluated. CDR3s include the opening cysteine and the closing phenylalanine or tryptophan. A D gene is named only where the DNA matches it firmly. Rows may omit the clone size; those that give it use once, few, many or a size class.

j_call d_call v_call clone_size cdr3_aa cdr3_nt
TRBJ1-5 NA TRBV19 NA CASRNHGEGDQPQHF TGTGCCAGTAGGAATCATGGGGAGGGAGACCAGCCCCAGCATTTT
TRBJ2-7 NA TRBV21-1 NA CASSKEAGQGVWREYF TGTGCCAGCAGCAAAGAAGCCGGCCAGGGGGTATGGCGAGAGTACTTC
TRBJ1-1 NA TRBV29-1 NA CSVWKDLNTEAFF TGCAGCGTTTGGAAAGACTTGAACACTGAAGCTTTCTTT
TRBJ1-1 NA TRBV6-4 NA CASSTTGNTEAFF TGTGCCAGCAGTACCACAGGAAACACTGAAGCTTTCTTT
TRBJ1-5 NA TRBV28 NA CASSVTGNYQPQHF TGTGCCAGCAGTGTAACAGGGAATTATCAGCCCCAGCATTTT
TRBJ1-5 NA TRBV28 once CASRGDFAAMNRPQHF TGTGCCAGCAGAGGGGACTTCGCAGCTATGAATCGGCCCCAGCATTTT
TRBJ2-3 TRBD2 TRBV5-5 once CASSFWLAVTDTQYF TGTGCCAGCAGCTTCTGGCTAGCGGTTACAGATACGCAGTATTTT
TRBJ2-7 NA TRBV30 NA CAWMRDSSSYEQYF TGCGCCTGGATGCGGGACTCCAGCTCCTACGAGCAGTACTTC
TRBJ2-7 NA TRBV30 once CAWNTGGYEQYF TGTGCCTGGAACACCGGCGGCTACGAGCAGTACTTC
TRBJ2-1 NA TRBV5-5 NA CASSQYNEQFF TGTGCCAGCAGCCAATACAATGAGCAGTTCTTC
TRBJ2-7 NA TRBV4-3 NA CASSQDAAPAYEQYF TGCGCCAGCAGCCAAGACGCGGCCCCAGCCTACGAGCAGTACTTC
TRBJ1-4 NA TRBV5-4 NA CASSSGQKDEKLFF TGTGCCAGCAGCTCAGGGCAGAAGGACGAAAAACTGTTTTTT
TRBJ1-5 NA TRBV28 NA CASRLVSANQPQHF TGTGCCAGCAGATTGGTAAGCGCAAATCAGCCCCAGCATTTT
TRBJ2-3 NA TRBV6-5 NA CASSSNPGADTQYF TGTGCCAGCAGTTCCAACCCAGGGGCCGATACGCAGTATTTT
TRBJ2-3 TRBD2 TRBV2 NA CASSEGLAGGPLFQDTQYF TGTGCCAGCAGTGAAGGACTAGCGGGAGGGCCCCTTTTCCAAGATACGCAGTATTTT
TRBJ1-2 NA TRBV7-2 NA CASSLVGAYYGYTF TGTGCCAGCAGCCTCGTGGGGGCCTACTATGGCTACACCTTC
TRBJ2-3 TRBD1 TRBV6-1 NA CASSRGRTTDTQYF TGTGCCAGCAGTAGGGGGCGCACCACAGATACGCAGTATTTT
TRBJ1-2 TRBD1 TRBV6-5 NA CASSRGPGGDSGYTF TGTGCCAGCAGCAGAGGGCCAGGGGGCGATTCTGGTTACACCTTC
TRBJ1-1 TRBD1 TRBV5-1 NA CASSLGGGTGERAFF TGCGCCAGCAGCTTGGGGGGCGGGACAGGGGAGCGAGCTTTCTTT
TRBJ2-1 TRBD2 TRBV6-5 NA CASGLAGGPNEQFF TGTGCCAGCGGTTTAGCGGGAGGGCCCAATGAGCAGTTCTTC
TRBJ2-3 TRBD1 TRBV5-1 NA CASSGSGTGVDTQYF TGCGCCAGCAGCGGATCCGGGACAGGGGTTGATACGCAGTATTTT
TRBJ1-5 TRBD1 TRBV28 NA CASSPRVGQGNQPQHF TGTGCCAGCAGTCCTCGTGTTGGACAGGGGAATCAGCCCCAGCATTTT
TRBJ2-2 NA TRBV7-3 NA CASSTLNTGELFF TGTGCCAGCAGCACTTTGAACACCGGGGAGCTGTTTTTT
TRBJ1-3 TRBD1 TRBV28 NA CASHMTGTGNTIYF TGTGCCAGCCACATGACAGGGACTGGAAACACCATATATTTT
TRBJ1-1 TRBD1 TRBV29-1 NA CSAKQGYDEAFF TGCAGCGCAAAACAGGGGTATGATGAAGCTTTCTTT
TRBJ2-1 TRBD2 TRBV9 NA CASSVLAGAEGEQFF TGTGCCAGCAGCGTGCTAGCGGGAGCAGAGGGTGAGCAGTTCTTC
TRBJ2-3 TRBD2 TRBV7-9 NA CASSFGSGREYNTDTQYF TGTGCCAGCAGCTTTGGGTCGGGGCGGGAGTATAACACAGATACGCAGTATTTT
TRBJ2-1 TRBD2 TRBV19 NA CASSIGGASGSRNEQFF TGTGCCAGTAGTATCGGTGGGGCTAGCGGGAGTAGGAATGAGCAGTTCTTC
TRBJ1-1 TRBD1 TRBV30 few CAWSPTGDTEAFF TGTGCCTGGAGTCCGACAGGGGACACTGAAGCTTTCTTT
TRBJ2-3 NA TRBV6-6 NA CASSSFRGRGDTQYF TGTGCCAGCAGTTCCTTTCGGGGGAGAGGGGATACGCAGTATTTT
TRBJ2-2 NA TRBV7-9 NA CASSFLGAFSGELFF TGTGCCAGCAGCTTTCTGGGGGCTTTTTCCGGGGAGCTGTTTTTT
TRBJ1-6 NA TRBV5-6 NA CASSPRDNSPLHF TGTGCCAGCAGCCCGAGAGATAATTCACCCCTCCACTTT
TRBJ1-1 TRBD1 TRBV7-9 NA CASSLATGGSNTEAFF TGTGCCAGCAGCTTAGCGACAGGGGGCTCGAACACTGAAGCTTTCTTT
TRBJ1-1 TRBD1 TRBV6-5 NA CATRTGLTEAFF TGTGCCACCAGGACAGGGCTCACTGAAGCTTTCTTT
TRBJ2-1 TRBD2 TRBV7-3 NA CASSLNGLLAAPYYNEQFF TGTGCCAGCAGCTTAAATGGCTTGCTAGCGGCACCCTACTACAATGAGCAGTTCTTC
TRBJ2-7 NA TRBV28 NA CAIFSPKRSYEQYF TGTGCTATATTCTCCCCCAAGAGGTCCTACGAGCAGTACTTC
TRBJ1-2 NA TRBV25-1 NA CASSDWDFFGYTF TGTGCCAGCAGTGATTGGGACTTTTTTGGCTACACCTTC
TRBJ2-4 NA TRBV27 once CASSPFDNDGLRAKNIQYF TGTGCCAGCAGCCCCTTTGACAACGACGGTTTACGAGCCAAAAACATTCAGTACTTC
TRBJ1-2 NA TRBV5-5 NA CASSLLLQGYNYGYTF TGTGCCAGCAGCTTGCTTTTGCAGGGGTATAACTATGGCTACACCTTC
TRBJ2-7 NA TRBV7-2 NA CASSLVQAYEQYF TGTGCCAGCAGCTTAGTACAGGCCTACGAGCAGTACTTC
TRBJ2-7 TRBD2 TRBV7-2 NA CASSGGGTSGRRLSYEQYF TGTGCCAGCAGCGGTGGTGGGACTAGCGGGAGGCGACTCTCCTACGAGCAGTACTTC
TRBJ1-1 NA TRBV19 NA CAVITGNTEAFF TGTGCCGTAATTACAGGGAACACTGAAGCTTTCTTT
TRBJ2-3 TRBD2 TRBV5-1 NA CASSRLAGSTDTQYF TGCGCCAGCAGCCGACTAGCGGGGTCCACAGATACGCAGTATTTT
TRBJ1-1 NA TRBV13 NA CASSPRTVYTEAFF TGTGCCAGCAGCCCGCGGACAGTCTACACTGAAGCTTTCTTT
TRBJ2-1 TRBD2 TRBV5-1 NA CASRGVGLGLALDEQFF TGCGCCAGCAGAGGTGTTGGGCTGGGACTAGCGCTGGATGAGCAGTTCTTC
TRBJ1-2 NA TRBV25-1 NA CASSGIREVGGYGYTF TGTGCCAGCAGTGGGATTCGTGAGGTCGGGGGATATGGCTACACCTTC
TRBJ1-2 NA TRBV29-1 NA CSAETGGGYTF TGCAGCGCCGAGACAGGCGGGGGCTACACCTTC
TRBJ2-3 NA TRBV4-3 NA CASSQDSMTDTQYF TGCGCCAGCAGCCAAGATTCTATGACAGATACGCAGTATTTT
TRBJ1-2 TRBD1 TRBV7-2 NA CASSTSTGVNYGYTF TGTGCCAGCAGCACCTCGACAGGGGTAAACTATGGCTACACCTTC
TRBJ2-4 NA TRBV7-3 NA CASSSKKQGTLAKNIQYF TGTGCCAGCAGCTCCAAGAAACAGGGAACTCTAGCCAAAAACATTCAGTACTTC
TRBJ1-1 NA TRBV11-3 few CASSFGGERAFF TGTGCCAGCAGCTTCGGCGGAGAGAGGGCTTTCTTT
TRBJ2-7 TRBD2 TRBV5-1 NA CASSTTSGPYEQYF TGCGCCAGCAGCACCACTAGCGGTCCCTACGAGCAGTACTTC
TRBJ1-2 TRBD1 TRBV28 NA CASSAPRDSRLF TGTGCCAGCAGTGCCCCCCGGGACAGCCGACTATTC
TRBJ2-1 TRBD2 TRBV7-9 NA CASSPKGLAAYNEQFF TGTGCCAGCAGCCCCAAGGGACTAGCGGCATACAATGAGCAGTTCTTC
TRBJ2-3 NA TRBV5-1 NA CASSSQGTDTQYF TGCGCCAGCAGCTCCCAGGGTACAGATACGCAGTATTTT
TRBJ2-7 NA TRBV30 NA CAWVGEASYEQYF TGTGCCTGGGTCGGGGAGGCCTCCTACGAGCAGTACTTC
TRBJ1-2 NA TRBV28 NA CASSLWRSGYTF TGTGCCAGCAGTCTATGGCGGAGCGGCTACACCTTC
TRBJ2-3 TRBD2 TRBV7-3 NA CASSWGTTITDTQYF TGTGCCAGCAGCTGGGGGACTACGATCACAGATACGCAGTATTTT